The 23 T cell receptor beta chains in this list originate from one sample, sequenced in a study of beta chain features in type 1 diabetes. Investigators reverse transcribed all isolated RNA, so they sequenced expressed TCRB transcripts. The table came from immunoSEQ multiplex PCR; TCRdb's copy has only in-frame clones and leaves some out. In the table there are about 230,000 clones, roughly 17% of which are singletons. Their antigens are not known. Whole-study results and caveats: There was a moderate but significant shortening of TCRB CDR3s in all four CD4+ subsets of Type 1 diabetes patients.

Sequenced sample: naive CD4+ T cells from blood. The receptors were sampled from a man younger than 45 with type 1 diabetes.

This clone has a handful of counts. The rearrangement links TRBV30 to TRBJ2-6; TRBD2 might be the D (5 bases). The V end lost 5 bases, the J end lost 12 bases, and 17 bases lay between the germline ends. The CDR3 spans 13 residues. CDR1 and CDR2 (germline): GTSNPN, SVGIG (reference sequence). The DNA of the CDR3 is TGTGCCTGGGAAATACAACCTAGCCCCGTCCTGACTTTC. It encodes CAWEIQPSPVLTF.

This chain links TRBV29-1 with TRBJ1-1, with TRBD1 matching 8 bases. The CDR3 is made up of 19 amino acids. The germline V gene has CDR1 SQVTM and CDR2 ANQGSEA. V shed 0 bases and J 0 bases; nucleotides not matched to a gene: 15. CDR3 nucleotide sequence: TGCAGCGTTGAAGATGACAGGGGCCGGTTCTCAAGCATGAACACTGAAGCTTTCTTT. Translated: CSVEDDRGRFSSMNTEAFF.

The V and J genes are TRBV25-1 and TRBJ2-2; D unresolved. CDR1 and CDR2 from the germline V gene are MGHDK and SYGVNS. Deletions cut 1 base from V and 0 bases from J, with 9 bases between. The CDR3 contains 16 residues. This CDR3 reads CASSESGRSNTGELFF. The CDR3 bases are TGTGCCAGCAGTGAATCAGGCAGATCGAACACCGGGGAGCTGTTTTTT. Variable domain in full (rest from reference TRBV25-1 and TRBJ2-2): EADIYQTPRYLVIGTGKKITLECSQTMGHDKMYWYQQDPGMELHLIHYSYGVNSTEKGDLSSESTVSRIRTEHFPLTLESARPSHTSQYLCASSESGRSNTGELFFGEGSRLTVL.

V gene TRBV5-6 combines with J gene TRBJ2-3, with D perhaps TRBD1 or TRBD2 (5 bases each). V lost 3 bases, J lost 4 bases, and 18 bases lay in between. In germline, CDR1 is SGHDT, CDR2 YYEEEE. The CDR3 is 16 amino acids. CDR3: CASSYHPPGPSDTQYF. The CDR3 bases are TGTGCCAGCAGCTACCACCCCCCGGGACCTTCAGATACGCAGTATTTT.

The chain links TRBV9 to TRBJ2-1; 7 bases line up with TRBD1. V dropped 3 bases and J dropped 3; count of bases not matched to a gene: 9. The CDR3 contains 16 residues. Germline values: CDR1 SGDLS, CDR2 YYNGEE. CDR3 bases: TGTGCCAGCAGCGGACGCAACTGGGACAGCTACAATGAGCAGTTCTTC. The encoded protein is CASSGRNWDSYNEQFF.

CDR3 bases: TGCAGTCTACAGAGAGATACGCAGTATTTT. This encodes CSLQRDTQYF. The V call is TRBV20-1, the J call TRBJ2-3; D is undetermined. Germline V gene lookup returns CDR1 DFQATT and CDR2 SNEGSKA (reference sequence). This CDR3 has 10 amino acids. V was trimmed by 8 bases and J by 5 bases, leaving 8 bases between them.

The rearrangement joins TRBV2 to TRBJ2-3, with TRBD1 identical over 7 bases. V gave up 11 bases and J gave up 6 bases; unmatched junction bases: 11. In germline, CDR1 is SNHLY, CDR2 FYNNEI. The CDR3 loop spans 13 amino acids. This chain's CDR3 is CALATGTHDTQYF. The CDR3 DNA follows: TGTGCCTTAGCGACAGGGACCCATGATACGCAGTATTTT. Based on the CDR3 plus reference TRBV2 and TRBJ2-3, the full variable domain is EPEVTQTPSHQVTQMGQEVILRCVPISNHLYFYWYRQILGQKVEFLVSFYNNEISEKSEIFDDQFSVERPDGSNFTLKIRSTKLEDSAMYFCALATGTHDTQYFGPGTRLTVL.

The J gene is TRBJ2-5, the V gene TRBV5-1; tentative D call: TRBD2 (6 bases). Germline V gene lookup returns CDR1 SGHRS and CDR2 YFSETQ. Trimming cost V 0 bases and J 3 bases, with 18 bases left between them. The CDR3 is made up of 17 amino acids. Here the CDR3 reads CASSLGVGGGPEETQYF. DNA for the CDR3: TGCGCCAGCAGCTTGGGAGTCGGGGGAGGCCCCGAAGAGACCCAGTACTTC.

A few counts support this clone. CDR3 region: CASSPPASRTDTQYF. The CDR3 DNA reads TGTGCCAGCTCACCCCCCGCAAGTCGCACAGATACGCAGTATTTT. The V call is TRBV18, the J call TRBJ2-3; D gene uncertain. Trimming removed 3 bases at V and 1 base at J, with 11 bases between. Germline V gene sequence: CDR1 KGHSH, CDR2 LQKENI. CDR3 length: 15 amino acids.

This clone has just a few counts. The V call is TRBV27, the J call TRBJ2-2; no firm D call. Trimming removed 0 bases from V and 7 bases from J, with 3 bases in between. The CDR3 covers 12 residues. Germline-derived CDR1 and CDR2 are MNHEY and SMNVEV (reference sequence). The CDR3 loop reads CASSLSVGELFF. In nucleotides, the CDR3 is TGTGCCAGCAGTTTATCAGTCGGGGAGCTGTTTTTT.

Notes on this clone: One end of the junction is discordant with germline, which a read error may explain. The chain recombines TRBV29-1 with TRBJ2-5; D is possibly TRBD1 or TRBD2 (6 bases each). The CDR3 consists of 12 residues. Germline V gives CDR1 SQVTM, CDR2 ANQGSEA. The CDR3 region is CSVGGHQATQYF. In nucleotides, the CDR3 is TGCAGCGTGGGGGGACACCAAGCGACCCAGTACTTC. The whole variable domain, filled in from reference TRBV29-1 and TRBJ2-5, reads SAVISQKPSRDICQRGTSLTIQCQVDSQVTMMFWYRQQPGQSLTLIATANQGSEATYESGFVIDKFPISRPNLTFSTLTVSNMSPEDSSIYLCSVGGHQATQYFGPGTRLLVL.

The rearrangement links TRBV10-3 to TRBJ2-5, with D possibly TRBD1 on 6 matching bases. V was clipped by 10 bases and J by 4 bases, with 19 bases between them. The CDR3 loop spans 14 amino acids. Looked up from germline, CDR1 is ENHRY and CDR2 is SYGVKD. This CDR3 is CATLGWGQGETQYF. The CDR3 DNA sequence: TGTGCCACCCTAGGCTGGGGGCAGGGAGAGACCCAGTACTTC.

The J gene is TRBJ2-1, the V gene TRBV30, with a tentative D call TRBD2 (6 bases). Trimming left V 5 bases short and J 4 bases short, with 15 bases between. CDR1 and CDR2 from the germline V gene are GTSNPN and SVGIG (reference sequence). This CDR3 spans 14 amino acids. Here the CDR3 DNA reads TGTGCCTGGTCAGCAATGGGACTGTACAATGAGCAGTTCTTC. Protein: CAWSAMGLYNEQFF.

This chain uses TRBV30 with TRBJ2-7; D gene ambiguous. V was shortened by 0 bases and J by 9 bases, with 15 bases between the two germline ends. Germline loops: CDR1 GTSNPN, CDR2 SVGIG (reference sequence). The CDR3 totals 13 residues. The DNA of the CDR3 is TGTGCCTGGAGTGTACAGTTTCCAGTAAGGCAGTACTTC. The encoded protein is CAWSVQFPVRQYF.

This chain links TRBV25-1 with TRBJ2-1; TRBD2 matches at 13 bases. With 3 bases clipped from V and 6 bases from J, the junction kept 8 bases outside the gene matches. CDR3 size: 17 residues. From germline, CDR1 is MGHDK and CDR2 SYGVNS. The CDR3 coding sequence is TGTGCCAGCAGTGACCACCTCACTAGCGGGAGGGCCAATGAGCAGTTCTTC. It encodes CASSDHLTSGRANEQFF.

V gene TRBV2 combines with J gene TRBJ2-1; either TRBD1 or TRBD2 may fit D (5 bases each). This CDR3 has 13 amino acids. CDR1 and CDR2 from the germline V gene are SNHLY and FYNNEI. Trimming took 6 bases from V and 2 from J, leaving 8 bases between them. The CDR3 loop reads CASSEGPYNEQFF. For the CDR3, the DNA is TGTGCCAGCAGCGAGGGGCCCTACAATGAGCAGTTCTTC.

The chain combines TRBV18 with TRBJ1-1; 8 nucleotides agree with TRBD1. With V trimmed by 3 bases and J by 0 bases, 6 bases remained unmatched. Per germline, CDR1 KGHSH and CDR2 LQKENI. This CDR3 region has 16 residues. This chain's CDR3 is CASSPETGALNTEAFF. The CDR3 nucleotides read TGTGCCAGCTCACCCGAGACAGGGGCACTGAACACTGAAGCTTTCTTT.

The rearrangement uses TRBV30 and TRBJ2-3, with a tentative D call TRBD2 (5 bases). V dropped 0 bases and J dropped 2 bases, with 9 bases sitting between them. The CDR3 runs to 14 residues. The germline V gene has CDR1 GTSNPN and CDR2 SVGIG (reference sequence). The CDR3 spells CAWSVGGYTDTQYF. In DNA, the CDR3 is TGTGCCTGGAGTGTAGGAGGCTACACAGATACGCAGTATTTT.

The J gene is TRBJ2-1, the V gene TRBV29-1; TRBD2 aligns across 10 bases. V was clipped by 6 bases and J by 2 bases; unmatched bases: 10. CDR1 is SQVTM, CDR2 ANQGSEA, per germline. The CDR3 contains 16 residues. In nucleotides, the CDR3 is TGCAGCGTCCGATCCCCAGCGGGAGGGGCCTACAATGAGCAGTTCTTC. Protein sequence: CSVRSPAGGAYNEQFF.

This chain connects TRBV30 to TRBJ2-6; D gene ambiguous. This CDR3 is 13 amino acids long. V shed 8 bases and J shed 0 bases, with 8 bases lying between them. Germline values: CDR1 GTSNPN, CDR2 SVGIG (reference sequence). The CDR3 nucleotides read TGTGCCGGCACGAACTCTGGGGCCAACGTCCTGACTTTC. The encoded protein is CAGTNSGANVLTF.

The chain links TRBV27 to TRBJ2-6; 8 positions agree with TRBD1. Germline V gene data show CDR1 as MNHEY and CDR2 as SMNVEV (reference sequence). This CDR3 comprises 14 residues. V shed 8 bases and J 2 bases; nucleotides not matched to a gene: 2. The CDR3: CASLQGAGANVLTF. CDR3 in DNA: TGTGCCAGCCTACAGGGGGCTGGGGCCAACGTCCTGACTTTC. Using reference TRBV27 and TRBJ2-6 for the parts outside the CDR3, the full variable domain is EAQVTQNPRYLITVTGKKLTVTCSQNMNHEYMSWYRQDPGLGLRQIYYSMNVEVTDKGDVPEGYKVSRKEKRNFPLILESPSPNQTSLYFCASLQGAGANVLTFGAGSRLTVL.

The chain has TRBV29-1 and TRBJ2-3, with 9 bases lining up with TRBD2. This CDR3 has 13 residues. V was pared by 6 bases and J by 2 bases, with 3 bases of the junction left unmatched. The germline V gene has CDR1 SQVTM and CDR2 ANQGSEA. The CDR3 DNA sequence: TGCAGCGTGGGACTAGCACTCACAGATACGCAGTATTTT. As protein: CSVGLALTDTQYF.

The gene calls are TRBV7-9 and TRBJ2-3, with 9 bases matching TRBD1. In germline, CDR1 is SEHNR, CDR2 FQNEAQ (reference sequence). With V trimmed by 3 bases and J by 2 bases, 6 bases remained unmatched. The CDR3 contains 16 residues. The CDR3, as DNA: TGTGCCAGCAGCTTCTCGACAGGGGGGTACACAGATACGCAGTATTTT. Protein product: CASSFSTGGYTDTQYF.